This note documents a single TCR beta chain sequence. The record originates from a study of T cells in Graves' hyperthyroidism and ophthalmopathy. V dropped 4 bases and J dropped 4; count of bases not matched to a gene: 8. The germline V gene encodes CDR1 KGHDR and CDR2 SFDVKD. The CDR3 contains 15 residues. From RNA transcripts, TCR beta CDR3 regions were amplified. The HTBI set primed first-round TCR CDR3 RT-PCR. MiXCR, applied by TCRdb to the multiplex PCR reads, yields one record per CDR3 protein. The repertoire holds some 400,000 distinct CDR3 sequences, with roughly 13% as singletons. Patients aged 18 to 65 had newly diagnosed hyperthyroidism of under 2 months' duration.

This chain uses TRBV24-1 with TRBJ1-2, with 7 bases lining up with TRBD1. The sample was blood. The TCR comes from a man aged 25-40 years with Graves' hyperthyroidism that later progressed to Graves' ophthalmopathy. The CDR3 DNA is TGTGCCACCAGTGACCCGGGACAGAACGGCTATGGCTACACCTTC. Protein: CATSDPGQNGYGYTF.